This T cell receptor (beta chain) derives from a study of cytomegalovirus exposure and HLA in healthy donors. Study overall: About 77 million unique TCRs from HLA-typed donors made up an early data release.

The PCR used 60 Vbeta and 13 Jbeta primers. This table comes from immunoSEQ multiplex PCR, and its TCRdb copy is limited to in-frame clones, with some not included. This sample has over 45,000 clones, with around 81% found just once. This clone is a singleton in its sample. Its target is not known. The study, taken as a whole, reports: Later, an analysis showed that TCR beta chains associated with HLA were more clonally expanded than others that were equally common. A previous analysis found most TCR beta V segments productive roughly 87% or roughly 30% of the time. 16,951 TCR beta sequences were associated with HLA alleles at 0.05 false discovery rate in a later analysis.

The CDR3 totals 13 residues. Trimming shortened V by 0 bases and J by 3 bases, and 5 bases separated the two germline ends. Germline V gene data show CDR1 as ENHRY and CDR2 as SYGVKD. This receptor was taken from a boy aged 10-17 years in good health and CMV-seropositive. The sequencing sample was made of PBMCs. The chain is built from TRBV10-3 and TRBJ2-5; D uncertain. The CDR3 nucleotides are TGTGCCATCAGTGAGTCGTCAGAAGAGACCCAGTACTTC. Translating it yields CAISESSEETQYF.